These 10 T cell receptor beta chains share one sample of origin, sequenced in a study of T cells expressing NK-cell markers. Following a re-call of the 5' RACE reads, TCRdb has one entry per CDR3 protein and lacks DNA. Its table records 200,000 to 300,000 distinct CDR3 sequences. Sequencing used blood T cells: a sorted CD56 or NKG2C T cell subset, CD4+ or CD8+ T cells, or bulk PBMC T cells (not recorded which). Receptor source: a man aged 18 to 30 in good health.

This chain links TRBV20-1 with TRBJ1-1. From germline, CDR1 is DFQATT and CDR2 SNEGSKA (reference sequence). This CDR3 is 15 amino acids long. CDR3 in amino acids: CSARGQGSSNTEAFF.

The V and J genes are TRBV11-1 and TRBJ2-1; the TRBD2 assignment by TCRdb is unverifiable without DNA. The CDR3 is 17 amino acids. The germline V gene has CDR1 SGHAT and CDR2 FQDESV (reference sequence). The CDR3 is CASSLGVTSGIGNEQFF.

V and J are TRBV12-3 or TRBV12-4 and TRBJ2-5; the TCRdb D gene call, TRBD1, has no DNA to confirm it. This CDR3 contains 12 residues. CDR3 loop: CASSRTGETQYF.

The chain links TRBV12-3 or TRBV12-4 to TRBJ1-4; TCRdb's D call, TRBD1, is unchecked because there is no DNA. This CDR3 contains 14 residues. CDR3 sequence: CASSLAGDREKLFF.

The chain links TRBV20-1 to TRBJ2-3; TCRdb designates TRBD1, a call that cannot be tested without DNA. Looked up from germline, CDR1 is DFQATT and CDR2 is SNEGSKA (reference sequence). This CDR3 has 12 residues. CDR3 sequence reads: CSNHRGTDTQYF.

The gene calls are TRBV7-7 and TRBJ2-1; lacking DNA, the TRBD2 call made by TCRdb goes unchecked. The CDR3 totals 15 residues. Germline V lookup: CDR1 SSHAT, CDR2 FNYEAQ (reference sequence). CDR3 residues: CASSRGLAGASEQFF.

The J gene is TRBJ2-7, the V gene TRBV7-2; absent DNA, TCRdb's TRBD1 call cannot be checked. This CDR3 comprises 12 residues. Looked up from germline, CDR1 is SGHTA and CDR2 is FQGNSA. This chain's CDR3 is CASTGRGLEQYF.

This chain connects TRBV6-8 to TRBJ2-3; the D call from TCRdb, TRBD2, cannot be confirmed without DNA. The germline V gene has CDR1 MNHGY and CDR2 SAAAGT. This CDR3 has 13 residues. The CDR3 sequence is CATRDSFTDTQYF.

CDR3: CASSYSIVSGVFF. The genes are TRBV6-2 or TRBV6-3 and TRBJ2-1; as DNA is missing, the TRBD2 call by TCRdb cannot be tested. Germline CDR1 reads MNHEY; CDR2 reads SVGEGT. The CDR3 extends over 13 amino acids.

The CDR3: CAWEQGGTEAFF. This chain connects TRBV30 to TRBJ1-1; checking the TCRdb D call of TRBD1 is not possible without DNA. Germline values: CDR1 GTSNPN, CDR2 SVGIG (reference sequence). CDR3 size: 12 residues.